Listed here are 6 T cell receptor beta chains from one sample, sequenced in a study of shared clonotypes between healthy human individuals. Using immunoSEQ multiplex PCR, the repertoire was profiled, and TCRdb retains in-frame clones only, with some absent. The top ten hold 0.4% to 0.55% of the sample, which has roughly 1.5 million clones, 98% seen once. Sequenced sample: naive CD4+ T cells sorted from blood. Subset reported: CD45RA+ positively selected. Every receptor here comes from a young man in good health.

The genes are TRBV30 and TRBJ1-2; D possibly corresponds to TRBD1 (5 bases). Deletions cut 7 bases from V and 0 bases from J, with 9 bases between. The CDR3 covers 12 residues. Germline V gives CDR1 GTSNPN, CDR2 SVGIG (reference sequence). CDR3 in DNA: TGTGCCTACGACAGAGCTAACTATGGCTACACCTTC. This translates into CAYDRANYGYTF.

The CDR3 loop reads CASSLEGRAYEQYF. The CDR3 DNA is TGTGCCAGCAGCTTGGAGGGGAGGGCCTACGAGCAGTACTTC. This chain connects TRBV5-4 to TRBJ2-7, with TRBD2 identical over 7 bases. Trimming at V came to 0 bases and at J to 2 bases, leaving 2 bases not matched to a gene. Germline loops: CDR1 SGHNT, CDR2 YYREEE (reference sequence). The CDR3 has 14 residues.

The chain is built from TRBV10-3 and TRBJ2-3; 7 nucleotides match TRBD1. There are 13 residues in the CDR3. The J segment lost 6 bases and the V segment lost 9 bases, leaving 9 bases of the junction unmatched. Per germline, CDR1 ENHRY and CDR2 SYGVKD. For the CDR3, the DNA is TGTGCCATAACAGGGGTTGGTGAGGATACGCAGTATTTT. Translating gives CAITGVGEDTQYF.

The chain has TRBV10-3 and TRBJ2-5, with 12 bases fitting TRBD2. The CDR3 is 16 residues long. V dropped 3 bases and J dropped 4; count of bases not matched to a gene: 6. Germline values: CDR1 ENHRY, CDR2 SYGVKD. For the CDR3, the DNA is TGTGCCATCAGTGACCTAGCGGGAGGGGATCGAGAGACCCAGTACTTC. Translated, it gives CAISDLAGGDRETQYF.

This clone has only one observation. The rearrangement links TRBV4-3 to TRBJ2-3; 13 bases map to TRBD2. The CDR3 spans 17 residues. CDR1 LGHNA and CDR2 YSLEER come from the germline V gene. V lost 4 bases to trimming and J lost 2 bases; unmatched junction nucleotides: 6. The CDR3 spells CASSPWTSGRATDTQYF. The CDR3 DNA sequence: TGCGCCAGCAGCCCTTGGACTAGCGGGAGAGCCACAGATACGCAGTATTTT.

This sequence joins TRBV2 and TRBJ2-2; 8 positions agree with TRBD2. The ends lost 6 bases at V and 0 bases at J; junction bases unmatched: 6. The CDR3 is 16 amino acids. CDR1 is SNHLY and CDR2 is FYNNEI in the germline V gene. CDR3 region: CASSPQTSANTGELFF. In DNA, the CDR3 is TGTGCCAGCAGCCCCCAGACTAGCGCGAACACCGGGGAGCTGTTTTTT.